The 9 T cell receptor beta chains presented below share a single source sample, sequenced in a study of response to subunit inactivated influenza vaccine. TCRdb ran MiXCR on the RT-PCR reads and lists one entry per CDR3 protein. Here the sample spans 700,000 to 800,000 distinct CDR3 sequences, around a sixth being singletons. The sample here was PBMCs from blood, taken around 5 days after vaccination. These receptors were obtained from a man aged 45-65 years who received an inactivated influenza vaccine.

This clonotype showed up just a few times. V gene TRBV7-9 combines with J gene TRBJ1-1; D unclear. CDR1 and CDR2 from the germline V gene are SEHNR and FQNEAQ (reference sequence). The CDR3 extends over 14 amino acids. With 5 bases removed from V and 1 base from J, the gap between germline ends came to 11 bases. CDR3 residues: CASSQRSGNTEAFF. CDR3 DNA sequence: TGTGCCAGCAGCCAACGCTCCGGGAACACTGAAGCTTTCTTT.

As DNA, the CDR3 is TGTGCCACACAAACAGGGGGAGAGGCAGATACGCAGTATTTT. Protein: CATQTGGEADTQYF. The chain joins TRBV15 to TRBJ2-3; 8 nucleotides match TRBD1. From germline, CDR1 is LNHNV and CDR2 YYDKDF (reference sequence). Losses at the gene ends were 9 bases for V and 4 bases for J; bases not matched to a gene: 9. CDR3 length equals 14 residues.

This clonotype turned up a few times. The chain joins TRBV20-1 to TRBJ2-7; 7 positions match TRBD1. Germline CDR1 is DFQATT and CDR2 is SNEGSKA (reference sequence). The CDR3 is made up of 14 amino acids. The junction had 4 bases not matched to a gene; V was cut back by 0 bases and J by 2 bases. The CDR3 bases are TGCAGTGCTAGAGACCCCCAGGGGGCCTACGAGCAGTACTTC. This codes for CSARDPQGAYEQYF.

On this clonotype: Relative to the germline gene, one junction end is altered; a read error may explain this. The genes are TRBV5-5 and TRBJ2-2, with 8 bases identical to TRBD1. Per germline, CDR1 SGHKS and CDR2 YYEKEE (reference sequence). The CDR3 is made up of 14 amino acids. The CDR3 coding sequence is TGTGACAGCAGCGACGGACAGGGTACCGGGGAGCTGTTTTTT. Its protein product is CDSSDGQGTGELFF.

The chain joins TRBV29-1 to TRBJ2-5; D ambiguous. This CDR3 comprises 12 residues. Trimming took off 6 bases at V and 4 bases at J, with 12 bases between the two ends. Germline CDR1 and CDR2: SQVTM and ANQGSEA. CDR3: CSVRAEGETQYF. CDR3 in DNA: TGCAGCGTAAGGGCGGAAGGAGAGACCCAGTACTTC. Full variable domain (remainder filled in from reference TRBV29-1 and TRBJ2-5): SAVISQKPSRDICQRGTSLTIQCQVDSQVTMMFWYRQQPGQSLTLIATANQGSEATYESGFVIDKFPISRPNLTFSTLTVSNMSPEDSSIYLCSVRAEGETQYFGPGTRLLVL.

The chain carries TRBV7-6 and TRBJ1-3, with D possibly TRBD1 on 5 matching bases. The CDR3 loop spans 16 amino acids. Germline V gives CDR1 SGHVS, CDR2 FNYEAQ. Trimming left V 5 bases short and J 0 bases short, with 14 bases between. CDR3 DNA: TGTGCCAGCAGCCTAGGGCGGGGGATCTCTGGAAACACCATATATTTT. This sequence encodes CASSLGRGISGNTIYF.

The CDR3 region has the DNA TGTGCCAGCAGCCAAGGGCTTACCTCCTACGAGCAGTACTTC. It specifies CASSQGLTSYEQYF. The chain combines TRBV3-1 with TRBJ2-7; D remains unclear. This CDR3 has 14 amino acids. The V gene lost 1 base and the J gene lost 0 bases, with 7 bases spanning the gap. Germline V gene data show CDR1 as LGHDT and CDR2 as YNNKEL (reference sequence).

This chain joins TRBV9 and TRBJ2-5; TRBD2 is a possible D gene (5 bases). The ends were cut back, 0 bases at V and 5 bases at J, with 8 bases in the middle. Looked up from germline, CDR1 is SGDLS and CDR2 is YYNGEE. This CDR3 region has 13 residues. The CDR3 DNA follows: TGTGCCAGCAGCGTAGCCCCGGGGGAGACCCAGTACTTC. Amino acid sequence: CASSVAPGETQYF.

There are a few counts of this clonotype. The V gene is TRBV28, the J gene TRBJ2-1, with D unresolved. The CDR3 runs 13 residues. Germline assignment: CDR1 MDHEN and CDR2 SYDVKM. V was trimmed by 3 bases and J by 8 bases, leaving 11 bases between them. Here the CDR3 reads CASSFSTPDEQFF. The CDR3 region has the DNA TGTGCCAGCAGTTTTTCAACACCCGATGAGCAGTTCTTC.